Listed below are T cell receptor beta chains from one sample, sequenced in a study of T-cell memory formation after mild COVID-19. Each CDR3 protein is one row after TCRdb ran MiXCR on the 5' RACE reads. In the table there are roughly 350,000 distinct CDR3 sequences, 28% of which are singletons. The sequenced material came from PBMCs or a T cell subset sorted from them (not recorded which). The receptors derive from an adult woman who had mild COVID-19 (a few samples of this study predate the infection). Cell type and time point are not known. Both conserved end residues are trimmed from each CDR3.

TRBJ2-7 TRBV7-9 AGTGAGYEQY
TRBJ1-2 TRBV15 ATSREGGRLYGYT
TRBJ1-1 TRBV4-3 ASSRGQGRTEAF
TRBJ1-2 TRBV20-1 SASGRRGGYT
TRBJ2-4 TRBV6-5 ASSYSGSKAKNIQY
TRBJ2-1 TRBV18 ASSPDRDLEQF
TRBJ2-3 TRBV9 ASSGSLWGRRTDTQY
TRBJ2-7 TRBV7-2 ASSLDPGPFSYEQY
TRBJ2-3 TRBV29-1 SVRGQDGTQY
TRBJ2-1 TRBV9 ASSVGTGRRTYNEQF